Reported below is one TCR beta chain. A Seattle source enrolled patients during active infection and followed them longitudinally. These data originate in a study of blood T cell repertoires in COVID-19. Study background: From the United States, Italy and Spain came samples of acute and convalescent COVID-19. T cells, B-cell-depleted T cells, or PBMCs provided the cDNA or gDNA that served as material.

Original processing methods: Quantification of nucleated cells was approximated via reference gene primer amplification. This table comes from immunoSEQ multiplex PCR, and its TCRdb copy is limited to in-frame clones, with some not included. D and trimming were read from the DNA, whereas the V and J calls and clone size are those reported in that table. The sample lists around 300,000 clones, around nine tenths occurring once. This CDR3 region has 12 residues. V shed 2 bases and J shed 5 bases, with 6 bases lying between them. Germline-derived CDR1 and CDR2 are MNHEY and SVGAGI. The clonotype originates from a woman aged 25 to 45 with COVID-19, enrolled during active disease. What was sequenced was peripheral blood. The chain combines TRBV6-5 with TRBJ1-1; D gene unclear. The CDR3 DNA sequence: TGTGCCAGCAGTTACGGAGGGACTGAAGCTTTCTTT. It encodes CASSYGGTEAFF.